This T cell receptor beta chain was sequenced during a study of blood T cell repertoires in COVID-19. In the authors' workflow: Nucleated cell counts were estimated from reference gene primer amplification. Profiled with immunoSEQ multiplex PCR; TCRdb holds only in-frame clones, not every one. Clone size and the V and J calls come from that table; the DNA yielded D and trimming. The table has about 480,000 clones, approximately 88% seen once. Adults between roughly 18 and 90 years of age took part from about two dozen US areas. Membership in each cohort depended on participant-reported clinical history. Cohort 3 donors were reported recovered after two negative PCRs, clearance, or symptom resolution. V lost 7 bases, J lost 6 bases, and 10 bases lay in between. Germline CDR1 reads LNHDA; CDR2 reads SQIVND (reference sequence). The CDR3 contains 13 residues.

Material for sequencing was PBMCs or T cells enriched from blood (not recorded which). The rearrangement joins TRBV19 to TRBJ1-6, with a possible D match to TRBD1 (5 bases). This receptor was taken from a woman aged 40 to 50 who had recovered from COVID-19. The CDR3 DNA follows: TGTGCCAGTAAGGCGGACATTAATTCACCCCTCCACTTT. Residues: CASKADINSPLHF.